This is a list of T cell receptor beta chains from one sample in a study of siplizumab effects on memory and regulatory T cells. Profiling relied on immunoSEQ multiplex PCR, and the TCRdb table lists in-frame clones only, not all of them. The sample has about 100,000 clones; 80% to 95% are singletons. The sequenced sample was CD4+ T cells sorted from blood. Every receptor here comes from a human donor in good health. Each CDR3 is given with its conserved first and last residue. Fields, in order: V gene, clone size, J gene, D gene, CDR3 DNA, CDR3 protein. The D gene is left open where the match is weak. Some rows have no size entry. The others give once, few or many, or a class for an expanded clone.

TRBV13	-	TRBJ1-3	-	TGTGCCAGCAGCTTAGGACTATCGGGTGGAAACACCATATATTTT	CASSLGLSGGNTIYF
TRBV9	-	TRBJ2-1	TRBD2	TGTGCCAGCAGCATTAAGACTAGCGGGGTAGACAATGAGCAGTTCTTC	CASSIKTSGVDNEQFF
TRBV29-1	-	TRBJ1-3	-	TGCAGCGTTGAAGGAGGGGAGGCTGGAAACACCATATATTTT	CSVEGGEAGNTIYF
TRBV19	-	TRBJ1-5	-	TGTGCCAGTAGTAAAGGCTCCTATAGCAATCAGCCCCAGCATTTT	CASSKGSYSNQPQHF
TRBV7-3	-	TRBJ1-5	TRBD1	TGTGCCAGCAGCGTTCAGGGGGGTCAGCCCCAGCATTTT	CASSVQGGQPQHF
TRBV12-2	-	TRBJ1-4	-	TGTGCAAGTCGCTTAGCGAGCAGGCTAACTAATGAAAAACTGTTTTTT	CASRLASRLTNEKLFF
TRBV18	-	TRBJ1-5	-	TGTGCCAGCTCACCATTAACAGCCAAGGGCAATCAGCCCCAGCATTTT	CASSPLTAKGNQPQHF
TRBV21-1	-	TRBJ2-2	-	TGTGCCAGCAGCCACCGGGACAGGGACACCGGGGAGCTGTTTTTT	CASSHRDRDTGELFF
TRBV28	-	TRBJ2-7	-	TGTGCCAGCAGTATCCACAGGACCCCCTACGAGCAGTACTTC	CASSIHRTPYEQYF
TRBV6-5	-	TRBJ2-3	TRBD2	TGTGCCAGCAGTTACTCAGGACTAGCGGTAGATACGCAGTATTTT	CASSYSGLAVDTQYF
TRBV7-2	-	TRBJ1-4	-	TGTGCCAGCAGCTTAGGTTATGGGACGGCCGAAAAACTGTTTTTT	CASSLGYGTAEKLFF
TRBV28	once	TRBJ2-1	-	TGTGCCAGCAGTCCCTACAGGCAAAAAGACAATGAGCAGTTCTTC	CASSPYRQKDNEQFF
TRBV28	-	TRBJ1-2	-	TGTGCCATCCAAAGCTTCTATGGCTACACCTTC	CAIQSFYGYTF
TRBV7-9	-	TRBJ2-5	TRBD1	TGTGCCAGCAGCTCCCGGACAGGGGCCAAAGAGACCCAGTACTTC	CASSSRTGAKETQYF
TRBV30	-	TRBJ1-2	-	TGTGCCTGGAGTGGGTCCAGGATCTACGGCTACACCTTC	CAWSGSRIYGYTF
TRBV4-1	-	TRBJ2-1	-	TGCGCCAGCAGCCTCCTAAGTCGTACCTACAATGAGCAGTTCTTC	CASSLLSRTYNEQFF
TRBV19	-	TRBJ2-7	-	TGTGCCAGTAGTAGGTCAGGTGTCTCCTACGAGCAGTACTTC	CASSRSGVSYEQYF
TRBV29-1	-	TRBJ2-1	-	TGCAGCGTAGTCACAGGGTGGGTGGGTCATGAGCAGTTCTTC	CSVVTGWVGHEQFF
TRBV2	-	TRBJ1-1	-	TGTGCCAGCAGGGCCAGGCGGAACACTGAAGCTTTCTTT	CASRARRNTEAFF
TRBV5-6	-	TRBJ1-5	TRBD1	TGTGCCAGCAGCCTCCGGACAGGATCACTGAGGCAGCCCCAGCATTTT	CASSLRTGSLRQPQHF
TRBV5-1	-	TRBJ2-1	-	TGCGCCAGCAGCCCTCTTATCGTCCTAAGCTCCTACAATGAGCAGTTCTTC	CASSPLIVLSSYNEQFF
TRBV28	-	TRBJ2-7	-	TGTGCCAGCAGTCCAACCAGTGGCCCCTACGAGCAGTACTTC	CASSPTSGPYEQYF
TRBV7-9	-	TRBJ1-2	-	TGTGCCAGCAGCTTAGCAGGGGCGGTGGACTATGGCTACACCTTC	CASSLAGAVDYGYTF
TRBV7-2	-	TRBJ2-2	-	TGTGCCAGCAGCTTGGGCAGGGGAAAAACCGGGGAGCTGTTTTTT	CASSLGRGKTGELFF
TRBV5-1	-	TRBJ1-2	-	TGCGCCAGCAGCCCTCGACCTGAGGTGAACTATGGCTACACCTTC	CASSPRPEVNYGYTF
TRBV9	-	TRBJ2-1	TRBD2	TGTGCCAGCAGCGTAGCTTTTCAGCGGGGGGGTTCCAATGAGCAGTTCTTC	CASSVAFQRGGSNEQFF
TRBV5-1	-	TRBJ2-1	-	TGCGCCAGCAGCTTGGGGCCACACAATGAGCAGTTCTTC	CASSLGPHNEQFF